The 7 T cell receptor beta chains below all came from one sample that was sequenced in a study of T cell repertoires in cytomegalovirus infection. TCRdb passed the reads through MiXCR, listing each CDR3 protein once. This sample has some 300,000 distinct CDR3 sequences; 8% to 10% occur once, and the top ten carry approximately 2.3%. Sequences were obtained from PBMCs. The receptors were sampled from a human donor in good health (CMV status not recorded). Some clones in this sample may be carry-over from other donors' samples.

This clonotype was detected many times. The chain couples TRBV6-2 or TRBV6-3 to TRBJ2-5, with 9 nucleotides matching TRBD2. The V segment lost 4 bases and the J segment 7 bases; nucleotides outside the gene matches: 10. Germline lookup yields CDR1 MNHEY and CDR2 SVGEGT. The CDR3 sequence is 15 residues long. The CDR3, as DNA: TGTGCCAGCAGTTTGGGACTAGCAGTCGGAGCGACCCAGTACTTC. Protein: CASSLGLAVGATQYF.

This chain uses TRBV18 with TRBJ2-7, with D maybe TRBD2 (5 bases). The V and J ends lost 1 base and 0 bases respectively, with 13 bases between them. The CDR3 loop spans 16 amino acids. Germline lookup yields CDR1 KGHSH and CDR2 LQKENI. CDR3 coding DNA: TGTGCCAGCTCACCACTCTCGGGGAGCTTCTCCTACGAGCAGTACTTC. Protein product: CASSPLSGSFSYEQYF. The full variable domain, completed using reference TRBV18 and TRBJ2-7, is NAGVMQNPRHLVRRRGQEARLRCSPMKGHSHVYWYRQLPEEGLKFMVYLQKENIIDESGMPKERFSAEFPKEGPSILRIQQVVRGDSAAYFCASSPLSGSFSYEQYFGPGTRLTVT.

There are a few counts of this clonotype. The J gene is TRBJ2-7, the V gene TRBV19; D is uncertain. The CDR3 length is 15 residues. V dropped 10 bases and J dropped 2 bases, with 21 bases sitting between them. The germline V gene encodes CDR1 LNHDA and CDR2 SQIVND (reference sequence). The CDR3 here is CATAKTTVSTYEQYF. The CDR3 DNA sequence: TGTGCCACCGCCAAAACAACGGTTTCGACCTACGAGCAGTACTTC.

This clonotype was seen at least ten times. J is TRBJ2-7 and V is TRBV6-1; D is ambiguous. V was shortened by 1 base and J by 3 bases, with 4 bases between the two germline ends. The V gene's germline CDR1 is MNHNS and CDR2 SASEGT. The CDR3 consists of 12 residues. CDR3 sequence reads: CASSEGFYEQYV. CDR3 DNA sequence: TGTGCCAGCAGTGAAGGATTCTACGAGCAGTACGTC.

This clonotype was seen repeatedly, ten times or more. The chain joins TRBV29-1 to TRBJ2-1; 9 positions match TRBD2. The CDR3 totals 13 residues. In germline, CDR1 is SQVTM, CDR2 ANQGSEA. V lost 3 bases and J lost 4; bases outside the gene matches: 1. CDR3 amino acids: CSVERGGYNEQFF. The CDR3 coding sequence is TGCAGCGTTGAGCGGGGGGGTTACAATGAGCAGTTCTTC.

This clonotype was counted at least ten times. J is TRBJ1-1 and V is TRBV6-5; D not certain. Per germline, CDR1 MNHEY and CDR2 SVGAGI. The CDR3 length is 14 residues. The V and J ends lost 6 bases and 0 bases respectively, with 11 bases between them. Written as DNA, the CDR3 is TGTGCCAGCAGCCCCCACAGTATGAACACTGAAGCTTTCTTT. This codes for CASSPHSMNTEAFF.

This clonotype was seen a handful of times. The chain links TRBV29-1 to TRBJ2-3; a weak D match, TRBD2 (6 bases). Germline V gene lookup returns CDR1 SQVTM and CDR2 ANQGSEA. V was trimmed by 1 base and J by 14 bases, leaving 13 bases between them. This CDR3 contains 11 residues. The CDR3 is CSVEGGDRSYF. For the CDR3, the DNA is TGCAGCGTTGAAGGGGGGGATCGGTCGTATTTT.